Following are 25 T cell receptor beta chains from one sample sequenced in a study of blood T cell repertoires in COVID-19. Clones were read by immunoSEQ multiplex PCR, and TCRdb kept only the in-frame ones, dropping some. The table includes a few hundred thousand clones, 89% detected once. The sequenced sample consisted of peripheral blood. Receptor source: a woman aged 25 to 39 with COVID-19, enrolled during active disease.

The chain uses TRBV19 and TRBJ2-3; 9 bases map to TRBD1. The CDR3 has 15 residues. V lost 4 bases to trimming and J lost 3 bases; unmatched junction nucleotides: 5. Per the germline V gene, CDR1 is LNHDA and CDR2 is SQIVND (reference sequence). In DNA, the CDR3 is TGTGCCAGTAGTAAGAGGGACAGGGCAACAGATACGCAGTATTTT. Protein sequence: CASSKRDRATDTQYF.

The gene calls are TRBV30 and TRBJ1-1; TRBD1 aligns across 8 bases. Germline trimming cut 3 bases from V and 9 bases from J; bases unmatched to any gene: 15. The CDR3 is 15 amino acids. Germline V gene data show CDR1 as GTSNPN and CDR2 as SVGIG (reference sequence). The CDR3 DNA follows: TGTGCCTGGAGCTCAGGGGGCCCTGGGCTGGGGAAAGCTTTCTTT. Translating gives CAWSSGGPGLGKAFF.

This sequence joins TRBV3-1 (or the pseudogene TRBV3-2) and TRBJ2-3, with a weak D call TRBD2 (5 bases). CDR1 LGHDT and CDR2 YNNKEL come from the germline V gene (reference sequence). This CDR3 region has 15 residues. Between the trimmed V and J ends, which lost 3 bases and 0 bases, there was a span of 10 bases. CDR3 DNA sequence: TGTGCCAGCAGCCACCCCCTAGCTAGCACAGATACGCAGTATTTT. This gives the protein CASSHPLASTDTQYF.

V and J are TRBV7-2 and TRBJ1-3; D remains ambiguous. The CDR3 loop spans 14 amino acids. V was shortened by 3 bases and J by 0 bases, with 6 bases between the two germline ends. The germline CDR1 and CDR2 sequences are SGHTA and FQGNSA. The CDR3 coding sequence is TGTGCCAGCAGCTTGGGGAGCTCTGGAAACACCATATATTTT. Protein sequence: CASSLGSSGNTIYF.

The chain joins TRBV11-2 to TRBJ1-4; no clear D. With 1 base removed from V and 4 bases from J, the gap between germline ends came to 10 bases. The CDR3 totals 15 residues. Germline CDR1 and CDR2: SGHAT and FQNNGV. The CDR3, as DNA: TGTGCCAGCAGCTTAGTATCTCGTCTTAATGAAAAACTGTTTTTT. Translating gives CASSLVSRLNEKLFF.

The chain recombines TRBV2 with TRBJ2-2; 14 bases map to TRBD2. CDR1 is SNHLY and CDR2 is FYNNEI in the germline V gene. Germline trimming cut 10 bases from V and 0 bases from J; bases unmatched to any gene: 4. CDR3 length equals 16 residues. The CDR3 nucleotides are TGTGCCACCCAGGGACTAGCGGGGGCGAACACCGGGGAGCTGTTTTTT. It translates to CATQGLAGANTGELFF.

The gene calls are TRBV24-1 and TRBJ2-3, with 8 nucleotides matching TRBD1. V trimming: 5 bases; J trimming: 1 base; junction bases outside the gene matches: 4. Per the germline V gene, CDR1 is KGHDR and CDR2 is SFDVKD. The CDR3 is 15 amino acids. CDR3 sequence: CATSGPGQGTDTQYF. CDR3 in DNA: TGTGCCACCAGTGGGCCGGGACAGGGCACAGATACGCAGTATTTT.

The chain carries TRBV5-1 and TRBJ2-6, with a tentative D call TRBD1 (6 bases). The CDR3 totals 17 residues. Trimming shortened V by 4 bases and J by 3 bases, and 17 bases separated the two germline ends. The germline gives CDR1 SGHRS, CDR2 YFSETQ. The CDR3 spells CASSTLRQGSGANVLTF. In DNA, the CDR3 is TGCGCCAGCAGCACCCTAAGGCAGGGGAGTGGGGCCAACGTCCTGACTTTC.

The chain combines TRBV21-1 with TRBJ1-2. TRBV21-1 constitutes a pseudogene. The CDR3 is 15 amino acids. The CDR3 region has the DNA TGTGCCAGCAGCAATCCGGGGGGCCGAGATTATGGCTACACCTTC. Protein product: CASSNPGGRDYGYTF.

The V call is TRBV12-3 or TRBV12-4, the J call TRBJ1-5; unclear D gene. V was clipped by 6 bases and J by 6 bases, with 9 bases between them. The CDR3 has 12 residues. The CDR3 nucleotides are TGTGCCAGCAGCCCTATAACTCAGCCCCAGCATTTT. Translating gives CASSPITQPQHF.

This rearrangement joins TRBV12-3 or TRBV12-4 to TRBJ2-2, with D perhaps TRBD2 (6 bases). The ends were cut back, 6 bases at V and 5 bases at J, with 10 bases in the middle. CDR3 length equals 13 residues. The CDR3 coding sequence is TGTGCCAGCAGGTCGACTAGTACCGGGGAGCTGTTTTTT. Translated, it gives CASRSTSTGELFF.

The CDR3 spells CASSKYPFRGGRETQYF. DNA of the CDR3: TGTGCCAGCAGTAAATACCCTTTCCGGGGGGGCCGAGAGACCCAGTACTTC. V usage is TRBV27 and J usage is TRBJ2-5, with 8 bases lining up with TRBD2. The CDR3 contains 17 residues. The V and J ends lost 5 bases and 4 bases, in that order; junction bases with no gene match: 15. The germline gives CDR1 MNHEY, CDR2 SMNVEV (reference sequence).

V is TRBV5-1 and J is TRBJ1-1, with a possible D match to TRBD1 (6 bases). Germline-derived CDR1 and CDR2 are SGHRS and YFSETQ. Trimming removed 1 base from V and 1 base from J, with 11 bases in between. The CDR3 sequence is 15 residues long. The CDR3 region has the DNA TGCGCCAGCAGCTTGACCGGACAGACGAACACTGAAGCTTTCTTT. It yields the protein CASSLTGQTNTEAFF.

The chain has TRBV27 and TRBJ2-2; no clear D. Germline-derived CDR1 and CDR2 are MNHEY and SMNVEV (reference sequence). This CDR3 has 15 amino acids. Trimming stripped 5 bases from V and 1 base from J, with 11 bases between. This CDR3 is CASSTSGWNTGELFF. CDR3 in DNA: TGTGCCAGCAGTACATCGGGTTGGAACACCGGGGAGCTGTTTTTT.

The J gene is TRBJ1-1, the V gene TRBV13; D perhaps matches TRBD1 (6 bases). V lost 0 bases and J 6 bases, leaving 11 bases between the germline ends. Per the germline V gene, CDR1 is PRHDT and CDR2 is FYEKMQ (reference sequence). There are 14 residues in the CDR3. CDR3 in DNA: TGTGCCAGCAGCTTAGGATACAGGGACGCTGAAGCTTTCTTT. Translated: CASSLGYRDAEAFF.

The CDR3 here is CATSSAILTNLYGYTF. The CDR3 coding sequence is TGTGCCACCAGCAGCGCAATTCTTACAAACCTCTATGGCTACACCTTC. The genes are TRBV24-1 and TRBJ1-2, with D unclear. V was trimmed by 7 bases and J by 4 bases, leaving 21 bases between them. This CDR3 has 16 amino acids. The V gene's germline CDR1 is KGHDR and CDR2 SFDVKD.

The rearrangement joins TRBV5-1 to TRBJ1-3; D may be TRBD1 (6 bases). From germline, CDR1 is SGHRS and CDR2 YFSETQ. The CDR3 totals 15 residues. V was clipped by 3 bases and J by 0 bases, with 10 bases between them. This CDR3 reads CASSSLQGSGNTIYF. CDR3 coding DNA: TGCGCCAGCAGCTCACTACAGGGCTCTGGAAACACCATATATTTT.

V gene TRBV11-2 combines with J gene TRBJ2-3; the match to TRBD2 covers 8 bases. The CDR3 covers 16 residues. Trimming removed 0 bases from V and 3 bases from J; junction bases left unmatched: 5. Germline CDR1 is SGHAT and CDR2 is FQNNGV. DNA of the CDR3: TGTGCCAGCAGCTTAGAATACGGGGGGGGTACAGATACGCAGTATTTT. Translating it yields CASSLEYGGGTDTQYF.

The chain recombines TRBV7-8 with TRBJ2-3, with 7 bases aligning to TRBD1. V dropped 1 base and J dropped 5; count of bases not matched to a gene: 0. This CDR3 region has 13 residues. Germline V gives CDR1 SGHVS, CDR2 FQNEAQ. CDR3 protein: CASSLGQGDTQYF. DNA for the CDR3: TGTGCCAGCAGCTTAGGACAGGGAGATACGCAGTATTTT.

The genes are TRBV9 and TRBJ1-1, with D perhaps TRBD1 (6 bases). V gave up 2 bases and J gave up 4 bases, with 12 bases separating them. This CDR3 region has 14 residues. Per germline, CDR1 SGDLS and CDR2 YYNGEE. CDR3 nucleotide sequence: TGTGCCAGCAGCGTTGCAAGGGGGAGCACTGAAGCTTTCTTT. Its protein product is CASSVARGSTEAFF.

The rearrangement uses TRBV7-9 and TRBJ2-3; 8 bases align to TRBD2. The V segment lost 1 base and the J segment 3 bases; nucleotides outside the gene matches: 12. The CDR3 has 18 amino acids. Germline CDR1 is SEHNR and CDR2 is FQNEAQ (reference sequence). CDR3 sequence reads: CASSLGLLTGGLTDTQYF. CDR3 DNA: TGTGCCAGCAGCTTAGGCCTGTTAACGGGGGGGCTGACAGATACGCAGTATTTT.

The V gene is TRBV2, the J gene TRBJ1-2, with D perhaps matching TRBD1 (5 bases). The length of the CDR3 is 14 residues. Germline V lookup: CDR1 SNHLY, CDR2 FYNNEI. V dropped 7 bases and J dropped 3 bases, with 15 bases sitting between them. CDR3 region: CASKDPRAHYGYTF. Here the CDR3 DNA reads TGTGCCAGCAAAGATCCCAGGGCTCACTATGGCTACACCTTC. Complete variable domain (other parts from reference TRBV2 and TRBJ1-2): EPEVTQTPSHQVTQMGQEVILRCVPISNHLYFYWYRQILGQKVEFLVSFYNNEISEKSEIFDDQFSVERPDGSNFTLKIRSTKLEDSAMYFCASKDPRAHYGYTFGSGTRLTVV.

This chain connects TRBV18 to TRBJ2-1; D perhaps matches TRBD2 (7 bases). V lost 1 base and J 7 bases, leaving 17 bases between the germline ends. This CDR3 contains 16 residues. Germline CDR1 is KGHSH and CDR2 is LQKENI. CDR3 residues: CASSPQKGGGSNEQFF. The CDR3 nucleotides read TGTGCCAGCTCACCACAAAAGGGCGGGGGCTCGAATGAGCAGTTCTTC.

The gene calls are TRBV27 and TRBJ1-1; D may be TRBD1 (5 bases). The CDR3 sequence is 15 residues long. V lost 6 bases, J lost 4 bases, and 18 bases lay in between. CDR1 and CDR2 from the germline V gene are MNHEY and SMNVEV (reference sequence). The CDR3: CASSPLGASGTEAFF. The CDR3, as DNA: TGTGCCAGCAGCCCCCTTGGGGCTAGCGGCACTGAAGCTTTCTTT.

V gene TRBV5-6 combines with J gene TRBJ1-2; D gene ambiguous. The CDR3 runs 14 residues. Deletions cut 0 bases from V and 0 bases from J, with 6 bases between. Germline V lookup: CDR1 SGHDT, CDR2 YYEEEE. CDR3 nucleotides: TGTGCCAGCAGCTTGGTAAGAGCTAACTATGGCTACACCTTC. This translates into CASSLVRANYGYTF.